Listed here is a single TCR beta chain. Antigen unknown. The sample is drawn from a study of shared clonotypes between healthy human individuals. Naive CD8 cells comprised CD45RO-negative, CCR7-positively selected cells, excluding terminally differentiated effector memory CD45RA+ cells. Notes on the study in general: Sampling covered blood only; tissue repertoires likely differ.

The V end lost 3 bases, the J end lost 6 bases, and 26 bases lay between the germline ends. Germline values: CDR1 SGHTA, CDR2 FQGTGA. The CDR3 is made up of 19 amino acids. Generated by immunoSEQ multiplex PCR, the TCRdb table keeps only in-frame clones and is missing some. The table shows approximately 590,000 clones, with nearly 97% occurring only once. The rearrangement uses TRBV7-3 and TRBJ2-2; D tentatively reads TRBD1 or TRBD2 (5 bases each). This sequence was found in a woman aged 25 to 45 in good health. The sequenced material came from naive CD8+ T cells sorted from blood. The CDR3 loop is CASSFSARGPESYPGELFF. For the CDR3, the DNA is TGTGCCAGCAGCTTCAGCGCCCGGGGCCCCGAGTCGTACCCCGGGGAGCTGTTTTTT.